Below are 26 T cell receptor beta chains sequenced from a single sample in a study of CD8 T cells in Susac syndrome. cDNA came from approximately 0.5 to 1 ug RNA primed by random hexamers. TCRdb itself ran the immunoSEQ multiplex PCR reads through MiXCR, one entry per CDR3 protein. Of 350,000 to 550,000 distinct CDR3 sequences in the sample, 75% to 90% are singletons; the top ten hold roughly 0.11%. The sample was CD8+ T cells from PBMCs. The origin of the receptors is a human donor with multiple sclerosis.

The chain uses TRBV19 and TRBJ2-1; 8 bases are a match to TRBD2. The trim removed 3 bases at V and 9 bases at J, leaving 4 bases unmatched. This CDR3 is built from 13 residues. The germline gives CDR1 LNHDA, CDR2 SQIVND (reference sequence). The CDR3 loop reads CASSMGLGGEQFF. CDR3 DNA sequence: TGTGCCAGTAGTATGGGACTAGGAGGTGAGCAGTTCTTC.

The chain has TRBV2 and TRBJ2-3; D unresolved. This CDR3 is 16 amino acids long. Germline CDR1 and CDR2: SNHLY and FYNNEI. Trimming took off 4 bases at V and 6 bases at J, with 20 bases between the two ends. For the CDR3, the DNA is TGTGCCAGCAGTGGGCGCCATAGCTCGGTTGACGATACGCAGTATTTT. It encodes CASSGRHSSVDDTQYF.

The chain employs TRBV12-3 or TRBV12-4 and TRBJ2-7; 12 nucleotides match TRBD2. Germline trimming cut 5 bases from V and 12 bases from J; bases unmatched to any gene: 5. The CDR3 loop spans 12 amino acids. The DNA of the CDR3 is TGTGCCAGCAGTGCCGGGACTAGCGGGTGGTACTTC. Translating gives CASSAGTSGWYF.

The chain links TRBV7-9 to TRBJ1-1; 7 bases map to TRBD1. The germline CDR1 and CDR2 sequences are SEHNR and FQNEAQ (reference sequence). The ends lost 3 bases at V and 2 bases at J; junction bases unmatched: 6. CDR3 length equals 15 residues. The CDR3 loop is CASSFIQGENTEAFF. CDR3 sequence (DNA): TGTGCCAGCAGCTTCATTCAGGGGGAAAACACTGAAGCTTTCTTT.

This sequence joins TRBV27 and TRBJ2-3; possible D gene TRBD2, 5 bases. Per the germline V gene, CDR1 is MNHEY and CDR2 is SMNVEV (reference sequence). The CDR3 is 14 amino acids. V was pared by 8 bases and J by 4 bases, with 16 bases between. The CDR3 nucleotides read TGTGCCAGCCAATTACTAGACGGACCAGATACGCAGTATTTT. Translating it yields CASQLLDGPDTQYF.

The chain joins TRBV6-1 to TRBJ1-3; D is uncertain. V was shortened by 2 bases and J by 8 bases, with 16 bases between the two germline ends. This CDR3 has 15 amino acids. CDR1 and CDR2 (germline): MNHNS, SASEGT. CDR3 nucleotide sequence: TGTGCCAGCAGTGAAAATAGCGCGGGGTCAGACACCATATATTTT. Translating gives CASSENSAGSDTIYF.

The chain links TRBV25-1 to TRBJ2-7; possibly TRBD1 or TRBD2 for D (7 bases each). The CDR3 sequence is 16 residues long. V dropped 0 bases and J dropped 4 bases, with 16 bases sitting between them. Germline CDR1 and CDR2: MGHDK and SYGVNS. The CDR3 sequence is CASSEYMGRGLYEQYF. In nucleotides, the CDR3 is TGTGCCAGCAGTGAATATATGGGGAGGGGGCTTTACGAGCAGTACTTC.

The rearrangement links TRBV4-1 to TRBJ2-2, with D tentatively TRBD1 or TRBD2 (5 bases each). The V and J ends lost 3 bases and 3 bases respectively, with 17 bases between them. The CDR3 length is 17 residues. Germline CDR1 and CDR2: MGHRA and YSYEKL. The CDR3 sequence is CASSHWGSGQHTGELFF. CDR3 DNA: TGCGCCAGCAGCCATTGGGGCTCGGGGCAGCACACCGGGGAGCTGTTTTTT.

In DNA form, the CDR3 reads TGCGCCAGCAGCTTGCCAGGGGATTTCTACGAGCAGTACTTC. It is translated as CASSLPGDFYEQYF. The chain uses TRBV5-1 and TRBJ2-7, with D tentatively TRBD1 (6 bases). The CDR3 loop spans 14 amino acids. Germline V gives CDR1 SGHRS, CDR2 YFSETQ. V lost 1 base and J 3 bases, leaving 11 bases between the germline ends.

The gene calls are TRBV7-8 and TRBJ2-7; 10 bases line up with TRBD1. The junction had 6 bases not matched to a gene; V was cut back by 2 bases and J by 5 bases. Germline CDR1 SGHVS, CDR2 FQNEAQ. There are 15 residues in the CDR3. CDR3 nucleotide sequence: TGTGCCAGCAGCTTATACGTAGGACAGGGGGACGAGCAGTACTTC. This encodes CASSLYVGQGDEQYF.

V and J are TRBV2 and TRBJ1-4, with D unclear. The CDR3 is 12 amino acids. Trimming stripped 2 bases from V and 4 bases from J, with 2 bases between. The V gene's germline CDR1 is SNHLY and CDR2 FYNNEI. The DNA for the CDR3 is TGTGCCAGCAGTGAAAATAATGAAAAACTGTTTTTT. Its translation is CASSENNEKLFF.

The V call is TRBV9, the J call TRBJ1-4; tentative D call: TRBD1 (5 bases). Trimming removed 2 bases from V and 3 bases from J, with 14 bases in between. The germline V gene has CDR1 SGDLS and CDR2 YYNGEE. This CDR3 is built from 16 residues. The CDR3 bases are TGTGCCAGCAGCGTCTCGGGGGGTAGGGCTAATGAAAAACTGTTTTTT. The encoded protein is CASSVSGGRANEKLFF. The variable domain in full, completed from reference TRBV9 and TRBJ1-4, reads DSGVTQTPKHLITATGQRVTLRCSPRSGDLSVYWYQQSLDQGLQFLIQYYNGEERAKGNILERFSAQQFPDLHSELNLSSLELGDSALYFCASSVSGGRANEKLFFGSGTQLSVL.

The chain employs TRBV27 and TRBJ2-5, with D possibly TRBD2 on 6 matching bases. The CDR3 runs 15 residues. The ends were cut back, 3 bases at V and 4 bases at J, with 15 bases in the middle. Germline assignment: CDR1 MNHEY and CDR2 SMNVEV (reference sequence). CDR3 coding DNA: TGTGCCAGCAGTTTGGATACTAGCCCGGGAGAGACCCAGTACTTC. Protein: CASSLDTSPGETQYF.

This clonotype was seen once. The chain recombines TRBV3-1 with TRBJ1-2; tentatively, D is TRBD1 (5 bases). V lost 0 bases and J 8 bases, leaving 16 bases between the germline ends. Germline-derived CDR1 and CDR2 are LGHDT and YNNKEL (reference sequence). CDR3 length: 15 amino acids. This CDR3 is CASSQDLGGPKGYTF. In nucleotides, the CDR3 is TGTGCCAGCAGCCAAGATCTTGGGGGACCAAAGGGCTACACCTTC.

The rearrangement links TRBV6-1 to TRBJ1-1; D may be TRBD1 (5 bases). Trimming cost V 1 base and J 0 bases, with 9 bases left between them. This CDR3 contains 15 residues. The germline V gene encodes CDR1 MNHNS and CDR2 SASEGT. The CDR3 nucleotides are TGTGCCAGCAGTGAAGGGGGCAGTTTGAACACTGAAGCTTTCTTT. This encodes CASSEGGSLNTEAFF.

The chain combines TRBV12-3 or TRBV12-4 with TRBJ2-5; no reliable D call. The CDR3 runs 12 residues. V lost 4 bases and J lost 4, with 7 bases in between. The CDR3 protein is CASSSYRETQYF. CDR3 sequence (DNA): TGTGCCAGCAGTTCCTACCGAGAGACCCAGTACTTC.

CDR3 protein: CSVEMSGSSYEQYF. CDR3 bases: TGCAGCGTTGAAATGAGCGGGAGCTCCTACGAGCAGTACTTC. The chain recombines TRBV29-1 with TRBJ2-7, with 8 bases fitting TRBD2. Germline loops: CDR1 SQVTM, CDR2 ANQGSEA. The V and J ends lost 2 bases and 0 bases, in that order; junction bases with no gene match: 3. The CDR3 length is 14 residues.

The rearrangement joins TRBV7-9 to TRBJ1-1, with unresolved D. Germline-derived CDR1 and CDR2 are SEHNR and FQNEAQ (reference sequence). The CDR3 length is 14 residues. The V end was cut by 1 base, the J end by 4 bases, with 10 bases between. The CDR3, as DNA: TGTGCCAGCAGCTTAGAGCCGGGCATCACTGAAGCTTTCTTT. Its protein is CASSLEPGITEAFF. Combining the CDR3 with reference TRBV7-9 and TRBJ1-1 gives the whole variable domain DTGVSQNPRHKITKRGQNVTFRCDPISEHNRLYWYRQTLGQGPEFLTYFQNEAQLEKSRLLSDRFSAERPKGSFSTLEIQRTEQGDSAMYLCASSLEPGITEAFFGQGTRLTVV.

Comment on this clonotype: At one end the junction does not follow the germline gene, possibly because of a read error. The rearrangement uses TRBV5-4 and TRBJ2-7; 9 bases align to TRBD1. CDR3 length: 17 residues. Germline CDR1 SGHNT, CDR2 YYREEE (reference sequence). CDR3 coding DNA: TGTGCCAGCAGCTTGTTTCCGGGACAGGGCCTCTCCCACGAGCAGTACTTC. Translating it yields CASSLFPGQGLSHEQYF.

The rearrangement uses TRBV28 and TRBJ1-2; D gene unclear. V lost 3 bases to trimming and J lost 5 bases, with 16 bases between them. Germline CDR1 is MDHEN and CDR2 is SYDVKM. This CDR3 has 15 amino acids. CDR3 in DNA: TGTGCCAGCAGTTTTAAGAGGACTGGAGTTTATGGCTACACCTTC. Protein product: CASSFKRTGVYGYTF.

The rearrangement uses TRBV6-5 and TRBJ2-5, with D tentatively TRBD1 (5 bases). This CDR3 spans 16 amino acids. Germline assignment: CDR1 MNHEY and CDR2 SVGAGI. V was pared by 0 bases and J by 5 bases, with 16 bases between. The CDR3 is CASSYSMGRDGETQYF. Here the CDR3 DNA reads TGTGCCAGCAGTTACTCGATGGGCAGGGATGGGGAGACCCAGTACTTC.

The chain combines TRBV10-3 with TRBJ1-2, with D perhaps matching TRBD1 (5 bases). Germline V gene data show CDR1 as ENHRY and CDR2 as SYGVKD. V dropped 7 bases and J dropped 4 bases, with 16 bases sitting between them. The CDR3 has 14 residues. The CDR3 loop reads CAITVGLDTYGYTF. DNA of the CDR3: TGTGCCATCACGGTGGGGCTCGATACCTATGGCTACACCTTC.

This chain uses TRBV30 with TRBJ2-1; D uncertain. The CDR3 contains 13 residues. Trimming took 6 bases from V and 4 from J, leaving 13 bases between them. In germline, CDR1 is GTSNPN, CDR2 SVGIG (reference sequence). CDR3 coding DNA: TGTGCCTGCACGGGCTCCTCGTACAATGAGCAGTTCTTC. It is translated as CACTGSSYNEQFF.

The genes are TRBV25-1 and TRBJ2-7, with D possibly matching TRBD2 (5 bases). Germline CDR1 is MGHDK and CDR2 is SYGVNS. The CDR3 is 13 residues long. V lost 4 bases and J lost 7, with 14 bases in between. CDR3 bases: TGTGCCAGCAGTGGCTTTTCTCCGGGGGAGCAGTACTTC. It specifies CASSGFSPGEQYF.

In its sample, this clonotype was seen once. The chain has TRBV30 and TRBJ2-7, with D maybe TRBD2 (6 bases). The CDR3 has 12 amino acids. CDR1 GTSNPN and CDR2 SVGIG come from the germline V gene (reference sequence). Trimming cost V 5 bases and J 7 bases, with 15 bases left between them. The CDR3 spells CAWGGQGWEQYF. In DNA form, the CDR3 reads TGTGCCTGGGGAGGGCAGGGTTGGGAGCAGTACTTC.

The rearrangement joins TRBV7-9 to TRBJ1-1, with D perhaps matching TRBD1 (5 bases). CDR3 length: 14 residues. The ends were cut back, 5 bases at V and 1 base at J, with 11 bases in the middle. Germline CDR1 and CDR2: SEHNR and FQNEAQ (reference sequence). The chain's CDR3 is CASSPPDRNTEAFF. The CDR3 DNA follows: TGTGCCAGCAGCCCACCCGACAGGAACACTGAAGCTTTCTTT.